Below are 9 T cell receptor beta chains sequenced from a single sample in a study of OX40 agonist ivuxolimab in advanced cancers. The method behind the library was the immunoSEQ multiplex PCR assay. TCRdb carries this immuneACCESS record with in-frame sequences only. Its versions omit some clonotypes, under half of them owing to an unresolved V gene in the studies checked, with the rest unexplained. Across this sample there are approximately 58,000 clones, with 65% to 90% seen only once. The top ten clones comprise roughly 0.88% of the sample. Source: CD4+ or CD8+ T cells sorted from blood, taken in a trial of the OX40 agonist ivuxolimab. These TCRs come from an adult with an advanced solid tumor such as melanoma, head and neck, liver or kidney cancer.

This clone was observed once. The rearrangement uses TRBV5-8 and TRBJ1-2; 7 nucleotides agree with TRBD1. V lost 4 bases, J lost 4 bases, and 7 bases stayed unmatched. There are 14 residues in the CDR3. Germline lookup yields CDR1 SGHTS and CDR2 YDEGEE. The CDR3: CASSPRTGLYGYTF. The CDR3 DNA reads TGTGCCAGCAGCCCACGGACAGGCCTCTATGGCTACACCTTC.

This clone has only one observation. The chain links TRBV5-1 to TRBJ1-6; D call uncertain. This CDR3 has 15 amino acids. V lost 2 bases and J lost 9, with 15 bases in between. Per germline, CDR1 SGHRS and CDR2 YFSETQ. CDR3 DNA: TGCGCCAGCAGCTTTGGGTCCGAAATAAGTTCACCCCTCCACTTT. The encoded protein is CASSFGSEISSPLHF.

V usage is TRBV6-1 and J usage is TRBJ2-3; perhaps TRBD2 as D (6 bases). This CDR3 is built from 15 residues. Germline-derived CDR1 and CDR2 are MNHNS and SASEGT. Trimming removed 0 bases at V and 1 base at J, with 8 bases between. The DNA for the CDR3 is TGTGCCAGCAGTGAAGCGGGAGGCCGCACAGATACGCAGTATTTT. Its translation is CASSEAGGRTDTQYF.

The chain has TRBV19 and TRBJ2-2; 7 bases agree with TRBD2. J gave up 0 bases and V 2 bases, and 0 bases lay outside the gene matches. The germline V gene encodes CDR1 LNHDA and CDR2 SQIVND (reference sequence). CDR3 size: 15 residues. The CDR3 bases are TGTGCCAGTAGTATAACTAGCGCGAACACCGGGGAGCTGTTTTTT. It specifies CASSITSANTGELFF.

The chain joins TRBV28 to TRBJ2-7; perhaps D is TRBD1 or TRBD2 (5 bases each). Germline loops: CDR1 MDHEN, CDR2 SYDVKM. CDR3 length equals 11 residues. V lost 8 bases to trimming and J lost 7 bases, with 12 bases between them. The CDR3 bases are TGTGCCAGCGGGACCGTCGGGGAGCAGTACTTC. Amino acid sequence: CASGTVGEQYF. Using reference TRBV28 and TRBJ2-7 for the parts outside the CDR3, the full variable domain is DVKVTQSSRYLVKRTGEKVFLECVQDMDHENMFWYRQDPGLGLRLIYFSYDVKMKEKGDIPEGYSVSREKKERFSLILESASTNQTSMYLCASGTVGEQYFGPGTRLTVT.

The V and J genes are TRBV28 and TRBJ1-5; D gene uncertain. The ends were cut back, 1 base at V and 7 bases at J, with 5 bases in the middle. CDR3 length equals 12 residues. Germline CDR1 and CDR2: MDHEN and SYDVKM. The CDR3 DNA reads as TGTGCCAGCAGTTTATCTGGGCAGCCCCAGCATTTT. Protein: CASSLSGQPQHF.

The genes are TRBV25-1 and TRBJ1-2; D possibly corresponds to TRBD1 (6 bases). V shed 10 bases and J shed 4 bases, with 16 bases lying between them. CDR3 length: 13 residues. Germline CDR1 and CDR2: MGHDK and SYGVNS. The DNA of the CDR3 is TGTGCCACCAGGGGCAGTTCGAGCTATGGCTACACCTTC. Its translation is CATRGSSSYGYTF.

A few counts support this clone. This chain joins TRBV6-1 and TRBJ1-6; D is unresolved. This CDR3 contains 14 residues. The V end lost 3 bases, the J end lost 11 bases, and 14 bases lay between the germline ends. Looked up from germline, CDR1 is MNHNS and CDR2 is SASEGT. This CDR3 reads CASSDSPGVAPLHF. As DNA, the CDR3 is TGTGCCAGCAGTGATAGCCCCGGAGTGGCACCCCTCCACTTT.

The chain employs TRBV18 and TRBJ1-3; 7 bases map to TRBD1. The CDR3 sequence is 15 residues long. Germline CDR1 reads KGHSH; CDR2 reads LQKENI. With V trimmed by 0 bases and J by 9 bases, 8 bases remained unmatched. The CDR3 region is CASSPPRQGYSTIYF. In nucleotides, the CDR3 is TGTGCCAGCTCACCACCCCGACAGGGTTACAGCACCATATATTTT.